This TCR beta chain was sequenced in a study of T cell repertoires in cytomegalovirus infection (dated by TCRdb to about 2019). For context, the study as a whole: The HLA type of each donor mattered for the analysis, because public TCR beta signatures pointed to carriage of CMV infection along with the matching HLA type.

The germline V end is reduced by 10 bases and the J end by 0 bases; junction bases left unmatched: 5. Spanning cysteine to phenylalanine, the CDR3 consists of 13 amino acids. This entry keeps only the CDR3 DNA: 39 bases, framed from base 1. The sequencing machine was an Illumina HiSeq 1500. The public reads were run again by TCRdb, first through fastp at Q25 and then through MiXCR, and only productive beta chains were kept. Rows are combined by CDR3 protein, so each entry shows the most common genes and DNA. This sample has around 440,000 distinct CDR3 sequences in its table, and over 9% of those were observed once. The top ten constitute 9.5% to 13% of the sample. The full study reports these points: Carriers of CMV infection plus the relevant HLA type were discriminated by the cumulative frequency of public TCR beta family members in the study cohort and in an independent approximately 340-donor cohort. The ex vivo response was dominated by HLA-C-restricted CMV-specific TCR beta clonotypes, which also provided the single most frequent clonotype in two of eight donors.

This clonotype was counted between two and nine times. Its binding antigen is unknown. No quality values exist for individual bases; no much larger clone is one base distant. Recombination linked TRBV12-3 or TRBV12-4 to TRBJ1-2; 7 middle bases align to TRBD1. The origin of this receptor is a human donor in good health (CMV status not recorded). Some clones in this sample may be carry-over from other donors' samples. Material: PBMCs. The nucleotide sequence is TGTGCCACCGAGGGACAGTCTAACTATGGCTACACCTTC. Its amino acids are CATEGQSNYGYTF.